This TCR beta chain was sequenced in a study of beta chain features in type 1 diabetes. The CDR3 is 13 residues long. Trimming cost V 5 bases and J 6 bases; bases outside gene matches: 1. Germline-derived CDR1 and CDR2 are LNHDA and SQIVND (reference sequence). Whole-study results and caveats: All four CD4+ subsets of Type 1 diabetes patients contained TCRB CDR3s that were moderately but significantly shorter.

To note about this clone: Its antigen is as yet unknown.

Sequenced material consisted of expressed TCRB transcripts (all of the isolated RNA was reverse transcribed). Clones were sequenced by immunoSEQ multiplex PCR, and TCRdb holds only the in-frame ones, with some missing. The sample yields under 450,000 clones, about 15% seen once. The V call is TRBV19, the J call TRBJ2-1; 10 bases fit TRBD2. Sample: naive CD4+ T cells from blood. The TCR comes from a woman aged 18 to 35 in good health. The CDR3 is CASSLAGANEQFF. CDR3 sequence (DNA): TGTGCCAGTAGTCTAGCGGGAGCCAATGAGCAGTTCTTC. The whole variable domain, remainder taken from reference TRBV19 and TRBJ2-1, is DGGITQSPKYLFRKEGQNVTLSCEQNLNHDAMYWYRQDPGQGLRLIYYSQIVNDFQKGDIAEGYSVSREKKESFPLTVTSAQKNPTAFYLCASSLAGANEQFFGPGTRLTVL.